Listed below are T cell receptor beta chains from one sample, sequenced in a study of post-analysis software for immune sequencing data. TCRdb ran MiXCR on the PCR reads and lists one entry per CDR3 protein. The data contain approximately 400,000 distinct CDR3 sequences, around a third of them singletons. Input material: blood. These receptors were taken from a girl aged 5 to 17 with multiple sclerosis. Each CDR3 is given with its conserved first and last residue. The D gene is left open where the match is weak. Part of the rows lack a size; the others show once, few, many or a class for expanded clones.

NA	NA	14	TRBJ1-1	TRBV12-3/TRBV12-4	TGTGCCAGCACCCCAGTTGGGAGGGCGGCTGAAGCTTTCTTT	CASTPVGRAAEAFF
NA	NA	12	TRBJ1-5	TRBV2	TGTGCCAGCAGTGACAGGGTCCAGCCCCAGCATTTT	CASSDRVQPQHF
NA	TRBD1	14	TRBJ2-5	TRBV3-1	TGTGCCAGCAGCCAGCGGGACAGGGCAGAGACCCAGTACTTC	CASSQRDRAETQYF
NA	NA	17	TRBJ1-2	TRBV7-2	TGTGCCAGCAGCTTAGGGGGGGAGCGTAAAACTAACTATGGCTACACCTTC	CASSLGGERKTNYGYTF
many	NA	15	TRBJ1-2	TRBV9	TGTGCCAGCAGCGTAGGGGGCCTACCCCAGGATGGCTACACCTTC	CASSVGGLPQDGYTF
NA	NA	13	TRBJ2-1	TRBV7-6	TGTGCCAGCAGCCCCGATTGGGGATATGAGCAGTTCTTC	CASSPDWGYEQFF
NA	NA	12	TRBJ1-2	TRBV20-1	TGCAGTGGCCGTACAGGGACCTATGGCTACACCTTC	CSGRTGTYGYTF
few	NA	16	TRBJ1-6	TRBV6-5	TGTGCCAGCAGTCTACGGGCGACTCGTTATAATTCACCCCTCCACTTT	CASSLRATRYNSPLHF
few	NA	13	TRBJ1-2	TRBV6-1	TGTGCCAGCAACAGGGTCGGCGGCTATGGCTACACCTTC	CASNRVGGYGYTF
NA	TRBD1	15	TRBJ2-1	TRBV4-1	TGCGCCAGCAGCCTCGGGACAGGGGGGAACAATGAGCAGTTCTTC	CASSLGTGGNNEQFF
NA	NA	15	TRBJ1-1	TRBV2	TGTGCCAGCAGCGATCGGGGACGGGTGAACACTGAAGCTTTCTTT	CASSDRGRVNTEAFF
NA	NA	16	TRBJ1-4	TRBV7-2	TGTGCCAGCAGCTTAGAAACGTCCCCCGCTAATGAAAAACTGTTTTTT	CASSLETSPANEKLFF
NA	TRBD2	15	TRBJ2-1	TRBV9	TGTGCCAGCAGCGCCCTAGCGGGGGACTACAATGAGCAGTTCTTC	CASSALAGDYNEQFF
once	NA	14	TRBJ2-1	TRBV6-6	TGTGCCAGCAGTTACTGGACAGAAGACAATGAGCAGTTCTTC	CASSYWTEDNEQFF
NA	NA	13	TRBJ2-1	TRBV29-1	TGCAGCGCAGCCGGGTCTTCAGGCGATGAGCAGTTCTTC	CSAAGSSGDEQFF
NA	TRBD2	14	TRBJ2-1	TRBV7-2	TGTGCCAGCAGCAAGTTAGCGGGTGCGGGTGAGCAGTTCTTC	CASSKLAGAGEQFF
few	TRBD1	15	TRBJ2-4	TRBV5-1	TGCGCCAGCAGCCCGGTAGGGGACAGGGGAAACATTCAGTACTTC	CASSPVGDRGNIQYF
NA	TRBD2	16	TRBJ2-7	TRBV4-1	TGCGCCAGCAGCCAAGTAGCGGGGGGCAGCTCCTACGAGCAGTACTTC	CASSQVAGGSSYEQYF
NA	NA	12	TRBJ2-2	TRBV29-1	TGCAGCGTTCCCAGGGAAACCGGGGAGCTGTTTTTT	CSVPRETGELFF
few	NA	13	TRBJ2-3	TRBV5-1	TGCGCCAGCAGCTTGAGGGGACCCAATACGCAGTATTTT	CASSLRGPNTQYF
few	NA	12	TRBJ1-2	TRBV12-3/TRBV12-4	TGTGCCAGCAGAGACAGGCCCTATGGCTACACCTTC	CASRDRPYGYTF
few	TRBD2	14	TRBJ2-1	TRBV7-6	TGTGCCAGCAGCTCCCCTTGGGTAGCGGGTGAGCAGTTCTTC	CASSSPWVAGEQFF
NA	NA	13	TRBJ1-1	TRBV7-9	TGTGCCAGCAGCTTAGCTGGGGCAGGTACAGCTTTCTTT	CASSLAGAGTAFF
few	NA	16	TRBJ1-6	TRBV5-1	TGCGCCAGCAGCTTCTTAGGCAGCGCCTTTAATTCACCCCTCCACTTT	CASSFLGSAFNSPLHF
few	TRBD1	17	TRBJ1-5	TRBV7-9	TGTGCCAGCAGCTTTTGGTCAGGGGGCAAATCTAATCAGCCCCAGCATTTT	CASSFWSGGKSNQPQHF
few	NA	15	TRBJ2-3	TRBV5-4	TGTGCCAGCAGCTTGGGGTGGGGGGAAGCAGATACGCAGTATTTT	CASSLGWGEADTQYF
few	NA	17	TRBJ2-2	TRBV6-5	TGTGCCAGCAGTTACTCGAGAGGGGAACTGAATACCGGGGAGCTGTTTTTT	CASSYSRGELNTGELFF
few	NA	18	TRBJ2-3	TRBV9	TGTGCCGGCAGCGTAGATTCAGGCGGAACTTGGGGGGCAGATACGCAGTATTTT	CAGSVDSGGTWGADTQYF
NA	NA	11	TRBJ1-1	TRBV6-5	TGTGCCAGCAGTCGCTACACTGAAGCTTTCTTT	CASSRYTEAFF
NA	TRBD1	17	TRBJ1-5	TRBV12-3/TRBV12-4	TGTGCCAGCAGTTTCGGGACAGGGCTTTATAGCAATCAGCCCCAGCATTTT	CASSFGTGLYSNQPQHF
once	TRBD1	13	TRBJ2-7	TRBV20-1	TGCAGTGCTAGTACAGGGGGGCTCTACGAGCAGTACTTC	CSASTGGLYEQYF
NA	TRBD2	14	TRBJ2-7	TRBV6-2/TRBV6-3	TGTGCCAGCAGTTGGCCAGCGGGGTCCTACGAGCAGTACTTC	CASSWPAGSYEQYF
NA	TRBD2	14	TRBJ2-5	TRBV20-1	TGCAGTGCAACTAGGACTAGCGGACAAGAGACCCAGTACTTC	CSATRTSGQETQYF
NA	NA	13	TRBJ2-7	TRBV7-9	TGTGCCAGCGCTCCGAAGGGGCACTACGAGCAGTACTTC	CASAPKGHYEQYF
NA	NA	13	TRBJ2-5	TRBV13	TGTGCCAGCAGCTTCCAGGGGACAGAGACCCAGTACTTC	CASSFQGTETQYF
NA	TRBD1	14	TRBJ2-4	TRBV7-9	TGTGCCAGCAGCCAAACTCGACAGGGAGACATTCAGTACTTC	CASSQTRQGDIQYF
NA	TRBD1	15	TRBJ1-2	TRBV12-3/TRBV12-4	TGTGCCAGCAGTCCCAGGGGACAGGGTCACTATGGCTACACCTTC	CASSPRGQGHYGYTF
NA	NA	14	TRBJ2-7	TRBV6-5	TGTGCCAGCAGTTACAGGACGGTAGGGTACGAGCAGTACTTC	CASSYRTVGYEQYF
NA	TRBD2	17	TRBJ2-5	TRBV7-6	TGTACCAGCAGACTGGGACTAGCGGGGCCGATCCAAGAGACCCAGTACTTC	CTSRLGLAGPIQETQYF
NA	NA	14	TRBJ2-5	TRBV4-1	TGCGCCAGCAGCGAGGGGTCAGGGTGGAAGACCCAGTACTTC	CASSEGSGWKTQYF